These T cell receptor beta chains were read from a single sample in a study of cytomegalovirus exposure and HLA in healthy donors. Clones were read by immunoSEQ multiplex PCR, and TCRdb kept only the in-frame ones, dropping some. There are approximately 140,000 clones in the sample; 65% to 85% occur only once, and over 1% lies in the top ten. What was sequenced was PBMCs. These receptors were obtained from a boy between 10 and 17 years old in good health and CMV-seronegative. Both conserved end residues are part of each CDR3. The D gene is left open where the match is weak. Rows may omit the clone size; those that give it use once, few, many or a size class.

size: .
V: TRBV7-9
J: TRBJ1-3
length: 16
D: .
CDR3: CSSSREGVDSGNTIYF
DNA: TGTTCCAGCAGCCGAGAGGGCGTAGACTCTGGAAACACCATATATTTT

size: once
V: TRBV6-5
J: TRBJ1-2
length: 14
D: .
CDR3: CASSSPAGRYGYTF
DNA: TGTGCCAGCAGTTCTCCAGCAGGAAGATATGGCTACACCTTC

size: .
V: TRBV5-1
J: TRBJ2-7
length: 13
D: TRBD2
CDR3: CASRLAGGHEQYF
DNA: TGCGCCAGCAGACTAGCGGGAGGCCACGAGCAGTACTTC

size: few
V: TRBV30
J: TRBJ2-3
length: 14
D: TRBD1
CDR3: CAWSVGTAEDTQYF
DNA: TGTGCCTGGAGTGTAGGGACAGCGGAAGATACGCAGTATTTT

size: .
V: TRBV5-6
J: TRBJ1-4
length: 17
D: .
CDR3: CASSSLRGLGTNEKLFF
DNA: TGTGCCAGCAGCTCCCTCAGGGGTTTGGGCACTAATGAAAAACTGTTTTTT

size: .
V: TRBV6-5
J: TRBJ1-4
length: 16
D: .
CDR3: CASSYDFRPGRGKLFF
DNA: TGTGCCAGCAGTTACGACTTCAGGCCAGGGCGGGGGAAACTGTTTTTT

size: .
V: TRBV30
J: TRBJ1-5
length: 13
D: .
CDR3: CAWSTQGPQPQHF
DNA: TGTGCCTGGAGTACCCAGGGTCCTCAGCCCCAGCATTTT

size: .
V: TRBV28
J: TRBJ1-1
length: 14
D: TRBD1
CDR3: CASLSGGANTEAFF
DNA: TGTGCCAGTCTCTCAGGGGGCGCTAACACTGAAGCTTTCTTT

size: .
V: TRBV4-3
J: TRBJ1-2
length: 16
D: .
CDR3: CASSQDSDTSSNGYTF
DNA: TGCGCCAGCAGCCAAGATAGCGACACCTCCTCGAATGGCTACACCTTC

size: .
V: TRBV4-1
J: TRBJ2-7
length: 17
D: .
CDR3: CASSQEGLQAGSYEQYF
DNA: TGCGCCAGCAGCCAAGAGGGCTTACAAGCAGGCTCCTACGAGCAGTACTTC

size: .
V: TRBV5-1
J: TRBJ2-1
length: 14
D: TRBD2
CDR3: CASSLREGFDEQFF
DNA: TGCGCCAGCAGCTTGCGGGAGGGGTTTGATGAGCAGTTCTTC

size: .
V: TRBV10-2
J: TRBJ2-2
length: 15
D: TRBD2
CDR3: CASSYGLAGVGELFF
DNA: TGCGCCAGCAGTTACGGACTAGCGGGGGTCGGGGAGCTGTTTTTT

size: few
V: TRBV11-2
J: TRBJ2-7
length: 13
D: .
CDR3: CASSFWSSYEQYF
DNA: TGTGCCAGCAGCTTTTGGAGCTCCTACGAGCAGTACTTC

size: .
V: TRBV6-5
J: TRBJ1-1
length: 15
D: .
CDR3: CASIPLRRGVSEAFF
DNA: TGTGCCAGCATCCCCCTACGGCGGGGTGTATCTGAAGCTTTCTTT

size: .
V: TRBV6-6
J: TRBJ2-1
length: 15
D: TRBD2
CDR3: CASSYLGLAGDEQFF
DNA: TGTGCCAGCAGTTACCTGGGACTAGCGGGAGACGAGCAGTTCTTC

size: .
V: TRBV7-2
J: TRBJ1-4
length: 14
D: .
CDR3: CASRPGGAREKLFF
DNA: TGTGCCAGCAGACCTGGGGGGGCGCGAGAAAAACTGTTTTTT

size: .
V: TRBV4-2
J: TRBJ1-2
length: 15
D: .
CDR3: CASSQDGLSNYGYTF
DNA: TGTGCCAGCAGCCAAGACGGACTGAGCAACTATGGCTACACCTTC

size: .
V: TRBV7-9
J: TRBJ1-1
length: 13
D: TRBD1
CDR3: CASSLTGETEAFF
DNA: TGTGCCAGCAGCTTAACAGGGGAAACTGAAGCTTTCTTT

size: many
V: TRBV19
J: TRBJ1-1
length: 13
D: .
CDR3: CASSLNSNTEAFF
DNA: TGTGCCAGTAGTCTCAACTCGAACACTGAAGCTTTCTTT

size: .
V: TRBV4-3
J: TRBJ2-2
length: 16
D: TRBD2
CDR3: CASSKASGRNTGELFF
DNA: TGCGCCAGCAGCAAGGCGAGCGGGAGAAACACCGGGGAGCTGTTTTTT

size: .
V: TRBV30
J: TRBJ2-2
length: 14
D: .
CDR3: CAWRKTTYTGELFF
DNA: TGTGCCTGGAGAAAGACTACCTACACCGGGGAGCTGTTTTTT

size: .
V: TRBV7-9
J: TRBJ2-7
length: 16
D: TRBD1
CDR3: CASSPRGQASSYEQYF
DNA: TGTGCCAGCAGCCCCCGGGGACAGGCAAGCTCCTACGAGCAGTACTTC

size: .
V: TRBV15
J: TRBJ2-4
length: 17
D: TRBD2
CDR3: CATSRERGGRGKNIQYF
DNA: TGTGCCACCAGCAGAGAGCGAGGCGGGAGGGGCAAAAACATTCAGTACTTC

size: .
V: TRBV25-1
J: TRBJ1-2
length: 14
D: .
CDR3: CASSIAGYNYGYTF
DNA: TGTGCCAGCAGTATTGCAGGGTACAACTATGGCTACACCTTC

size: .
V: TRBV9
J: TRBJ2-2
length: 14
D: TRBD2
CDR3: CASSQSTSPGELFF
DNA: TGTGCCAGCAGTCAATCGACTAGCCCCGGGGAGCTGTTTTTT

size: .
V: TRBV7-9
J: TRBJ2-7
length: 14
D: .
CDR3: CASSLNGKFHEQYF
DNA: TGTGCCAGCAGCTTGAACGGGAAATTCCACGAGCAGTACTTC

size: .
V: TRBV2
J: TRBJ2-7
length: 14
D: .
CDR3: CASSQAVNSYEQYF
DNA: TGTGCCAGCAGCCAAGCGGTAAACTCCTACGAGCAGTACTTC

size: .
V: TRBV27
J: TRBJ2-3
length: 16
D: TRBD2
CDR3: CASSISTSGSTDTQYF
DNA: TGTGCCAGCAGTATCTCGACTAGCGGGAGCACAGATACGCAGTATTTT

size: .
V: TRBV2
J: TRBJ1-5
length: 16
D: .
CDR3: CASSEALRDSNQPQHF
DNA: TGTGCCAGCAGTGAAGCGCTTCGGGATAGCAATCAGCCCCAGCATTTT

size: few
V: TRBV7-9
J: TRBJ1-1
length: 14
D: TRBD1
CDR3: CASSTTGARTEAFF
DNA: TGTGCCAGCAGCACCACAGGGGCGCGGACTGAAGCTTTCTTT

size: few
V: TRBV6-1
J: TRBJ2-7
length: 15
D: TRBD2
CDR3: CASSEERGSSYEQYF
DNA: TGTGCCAGCAGTGAAGAGCGGGGGAGCTCCTACGAGCAGTACTTC